The next 24 T cell receptor beta chains were all read from a single sample in a study of human T cells and chemical hapten exposure. TCRdb re-called the RACE reads with MiXCR, one entry per CDR3 protein. In the table there are tens of thousands of distinct CDR3 sequences, roughly 10% of which are singletons. Specified time point: patch test 1, 2 weeks after DPC sensitization. This sample's treatment: therapeutic diphenylcyclopropenone sensitization with weekly scalp DPC. Sequences were derived from whole blood, sampled in connection with sensitization to the hapten diphenylcyclopropenone (DPC). The receptors were gathered from a woman aged 45-59 years with alopecia areata. Some clones in this sample may be carry-over from other donors' samples.

This clonotype was observed at least ten times. The CDR3 DNA reads TGTGCCAGCAGTTACGGGGACAATCCTACCTACGAGCAGTACTTC. This sequence encodes CASSYGDNPTYEQYF. This rearrangement joins TRBV6-2 or TRBV6-3 to TRBJ2-7; D is perhaps TRBD1 (6 bases). Trimming took 2 bases from V and 2 from J, leaving 13 bases between them. Per germline, CDR1 MNHEY and CDR2 SVGEGT. The CDR3 extends over 15 amino acids.

This clonotype has more than one count but fewer than ten. The chain combines TRBV28 with TRBJ2-2; 9 bases are shared with TRBD1. Germline V CDR1 and CDR2: MDHEN, SYDVKM. The CDR3 is 13 residues long. J was trimmed by 5 bases and V by 9 bases; bases with no gene match: 4. In DNA form, the CDR3 reads TGTGCCAGTTCGACAGGGGGGACCGGGGAGCTGTTTTTT. This translates into CASSTGGTGELFF.

This clonotype showed up many times. The genes are TRBV27 and TRBJ1-2; 7 bases line up with TRBD1. Germline V CDR1 and CDR2: MNHEY, SMNVEV (reference sequence). CDR3 size: 16 residues. V was clipped by 6 bases and J by 1 base; unmatched bases: 11. CDR3 sequence (DNA): TGTGCCAGCAGATCGGGACAGTACCTACTTAACTATGGCTACACCTTC. Translated, it gives CASRSGQYLLNYGYTF.

The chain has TRBV28 and TRBJ1-1; D gene ambiguous. The CDR3 extends over 14 amino acids. Germline assignment: CDR1 MDHEN and CDR2 SYDVKM. V shed 6 bases and J shed 0 bases, with 11 bases lying between them. The CDR3 DNA reads TGTGCCAGCAGAGTCCGGACCGTGAACACTGAAGCTTTCTTT. Its protein product is CASRVRTVNTEAFF. Based on the CDR3 plus reference TRBV28 and TRBJ1-1, the full variable domain is DVKVTQSSRYLVKRTGEKVFLECVQDMDHENMFWYRQDPGLGLRLIYFSYDVKMKEKGDIPEGYSVSREKKERFSLILESASTNQTSMYLCASRVRTVNTEAFFGQGTRLTVV.

This clonotype was counted only a few times. The genes are TRBV7-2 and TRBJ2-1, with D uncertain. V was trimmed by 6 bases and J by 2 bases, leaving 8 bases between them. Per the germline V gene, CDR1 is SGHTA and CDR2 is FQGNSA. The CDR3 has 13 amino acids. The CDR3 region has the DNA TGTGCCAGCAGAAGACCTCCCTACAATGAGCAGTTCTTC. It yields the protein CASRRPPYNEQFF.

This rearrangement joins TRBV29-1 to TRBJ2-2, with D possibly being TRBD1 (6 bases). V lost 7 bases to trimming and J lost 2 bases, with 14 bases between them. The CDR3 extends over 14 amino acids. The V gene's germline CDR1 is SQVTM and CDR2 ANQGSEA. The CDR3 is CSDLWTVNTGELFF. The CDR3 DNA is TGCAGCGACCTATGGACAGTCAACACCGGGGAGCTGTTTTTT.

This clonotype was recorded at least ten times. This chain links TRBV4-3 with TRBJ2-6, with D unresolved. The CDR3 spans 15 residues. V shed 4 bases and J shed 0 bases, with 7 bases lying between them. Germline CDR1 LGHNA, CDR2 YSLEER. The CDR3 DNA is TGCGCCAGCAGCCCGGTCGGCTCTGGGGCCAACGTCCTGACTTTC. Its translation: CASSPVGSGANVLTF.

This clonotype was detected many times. A junction end diverges from the germline sequence, so it may reflect a read error. The chain has TRBV28 and TRBJ1-2; D is perhaps TRBD1 (5 bases). Germline CDR1 MDHEN, CDR2 SYDVKM. CDR3 size: 11 residues. CDR3 nucleotide sequence: TGTGCCAGCAGTTTATGGGGGCGCACAGTATTC. It is translated as CASSLWGRTVF.

The chain couples TRBV12-3 or TRBV12-4 to TRBJ2-7; 9 positions match TRBD2. V lost 2 bases, J lost 2 bases, and 4 bases stayed unmatched. CDR3 length: 15 residues. CDR3 nucleotides: TGTGCCAGCAGTTTATTTAGCGGGAGTACCTACGAGCAGTACTTC. It translates to CASSLFSGSTYEQYF.

The chain has TRBV20-1 and TRBJ2-5, with 9 bases that match TRBD2. The CDR3 is 16 residues long. CDR1 and CDR2 (germline): DFQATT, SNEGSKA (reference sequence). Trimming removed 1 base from V and 5 bases from J; junction bases left unmatched: 11. CDR3 region: CSARVGTSQVSETQYF. DNA for the CDR3: TGCAGTGCTAGAGTGGGGACTAGCCAGGTATCCGAGACCCAGTACTTC.

CDR3 sequence reads: CASSFSDRVGGELFF. The CDR3 DNA follows: TGTGCCAGCAGTTTCTCGGACAGGGTCGGCGGGGAGCTGTTTTTT. V is TRBV28 and J is TRBJ2-2, with 8 positions matching TRBD1. The trim removed 3 bases at V and 7 bases at J, leaving 7 bases unmatched. The germline V gene encodes CDR1 MDHEN and CDR2 SYDVKM. There are 15 residues in the CDR3. The whole variable domain, remainder taken from reference TRBV28 and TRBJ2-2, is DVKVTQSSRYLVKRTGEKVFLECVQDMDHENMFWYRQDPGLGLRLIYFSYDVKMKEKGDIPEGYSVSREKKERFSLILESASTNQTSMYLCASSFSDRVGGELFFGEGSRLTVL.

This clonotype was seen many times. This chain connects TRBV29-1 to TRBJ1-1, with 7 positions matching TRBD1. V lost 4 bases and J lost 1; bases outside the gene matches: 12. The germline CDR1 and CDR2 sequences are SQVTM and ANQGSEA. The CDR3 is made up of 16 amino acids. This chain's CDR3 is CSVVQGEARSNTEAFF. CDR3 nucleotide sequence: TGCAGCGTTGTTCAGGGGGAGGCGCGTTCGAACACTGAAGCTTTCTTT.

The chain has TRBV9 and TRBJ2-2; TRBD1 or TRBD2 may be the D gene (5 bases each). Deletions cut 0 bases from V and 6 bases from J, with 12 bases between. The CDR3 runs to 15 residues. CDR1 and CDR2 from the germline V gene are SGDLS and YYNGEE. CDR3 region: CASSVGLQEAGELFF. Here the CDR3 DNA reads TGTGCCAGCAGCGTAGGCCTACAGGAGGCCGGGGAGCTGTTTTTT.

The chain uses TRBV11-1 and TRBJ2-1; 7 nucleotides align to TRBD1. The CDR3 runs 18 residues. Germline CDR1 reads SGHAT; CDR2 reads FQDESV (reference sequence). The ends lost 6 bases at V and 0 bases at J; junction bases unmatched: 14. The CDR3 reads CASRPEDRVLSSYNEQFF. The CDR3 region has the DNA TGTGCCAGCAGGCCAGAAGACAGGGTCCTAAGCTCCTACAATGAGCAGTTCTTC.

This clonotype was seen only a few times. V usage is TRBV20-1 and J usage is TRBJ1-1; TRBD1 matches at 8 bases. With V trimmed by 0 bases and J by 3 bases, 9 bases remained unmatched. Germline loops: CDR1 DFQATT, CDR2 SNEGSKA (reference sequence). The CDR3 covers 16 residues. CDR3: CSARDHLQGADTEAFF. CDR3 bases: TGCAGTGCTAGAGATCATCTTCAGGGGGCCGACACTGAAGCTTTCTTT.

This clonotype appeared many times. The chain employs TRBV7-9 and TRBJ1-1, with a tentative D call TRBD1 (5 bases). The CDR3 extends over 14 amino acids. Trimming took off 7 bases at V and 0 bases at J, with 12 bases between the two ends. From germline, CDR1 is SEHNR and CDR2 FQNEAQ (reference sequence). Here the CDR3 DNA reads TGTGCCAGCAACGTAGACAGAATGAACACTGAAGCTTTCTTT. Protein sequence: CASNVDRMNTEAFF.

This rearrangement joins TRBV6-1 to TRBJ2-1, with 8 bases that match TRBD2. The V segment lost 7 bases and the J segment 2 bases; nucleotides outside the gene matches: 7. The CDR3 totals 15 residues. Germline-derived CDR1 and CDR2 are MNHNS and SASEGT. CDR3 protein: CASNKLAETYNEQFF. CDR3 in DNA: TGTGCCAGCAACAAACTAGCGGAAACCTACAATGAGCAGTTCTTC.

At least ten counts were recorded for this clonotype. The V and J genes are TRBV29-1 and TRBJ1-2, with TRBD1 identical over 10 bases. The V gene end was trimmed by 7 bases and the J gene end by 3 bases; junction bases not matched to a gene: 2. Germline V gene lookup returns CDR1 SQVTM and CDR2 ANQGSEA. CDR3 length: 12 residues. This chain's CDR3 is CSAGQGDYGYTF. The CDR3 DNA reads TGCAGCGCTGGACAGGGGGACTATGGCTACACCTTC.

There are many counts of this clonotype. The chain has TRBV20-1 and TRBJ1-4; D ambiguous. From germline, CDR1 is DFQATT and CDR2 SNEGSKA (reference sequence). With 0 bases removed from V and 7 bases from J, the gap between germline ends came to 18 bases. The CDR3 is 16 amino acids. The CDR3 DNA reads as TGCAGTGCTAGAGATCAGCTAGTGGGGTCGGCTGAAAAACTGTTTTTT. Amino acids: CSARDQLVGSAEKLFF.

This clonotype was seen a handful of times. J is TRBJ2-1 and V is TRBV27; 7 positions agree with TRBD1. CDR3 length: 13 amino acids. Trimming at V came to 6 bases and at J to 2 bases, leaving 1 base not matched to a gene. Germline-derived CDR1 and CDR2 are MNHEY and SMNVEV (reference sequence). CDR3 in amino acids: CASSGTAYNEQFF. The CDR3 coding sequence is TGTGCCAGCAGCGGGACAGCCTACAATGAGCAGTTCTTC.

This clonotype was detected ten times or more. The rearrangement links TRBV28 to TRBJ1-4, with TRBD1 identical over 7 bases. CDR3 size: 14 residues. With V trimmed by 11 bases and J by 3 bases, 9 bases remained unmatched. Per germline, CDR1 MDHEN and CDR2 SYDVKM. CDR3 sequence (DNA): TGTGCCGGATCCTTACAGGGGTCTAATGAAAAACTGTTTTTT. Residues: CAGSLQGSNEKLFF.

This clonotype occurred a few times. This chain links TRBV10-1 with TRBJ2-7; 10 bases align to TRBD1. In germline, CDR1 is WNHNN, CDR2 SYGVQD (reference sequence). The J segment lost 3 bases and the V segment lost 9 bases, leaving 5 bases of the junction unmatched. The CDR3 consists of 13 residues. Here the CDR3 reads CARETGGIYEQYF. CDR3 nucleotide sequence: TGCGCCAGGGAGACAGGGGGCATCTACGAGCAGTACTTC.

The sample holds many counts of this clonotype. The rearrangement uses TRBV4-2 and TRBJ2-1; the match to TRBD2 covers 11 bases. V was clipped by 4 bases and J by 2 bases; unmatched bases: 7. Germline V lookup: CDR1 LGHNA, CDR2 YNFKEQ. The CDR3 is 17 residues long. Here the CDR3 reads CASSPKTSGETYNEQFF. The CDR3 DNA is TGTGCCAGCAGCCCAAAGACTAGCGGGGAAACCTACAATGAGCAGTTCTTC.

This clonotype was seen at least ten times. The CDR3 coding sequence is TGTGCCAGCTCACTATCGGGACAGGGGTTGTGGCCCCAGCATTTT. Its protein is CASSLSGQGLWPQHF. J is TRBJ1-5 and V is TRBV18; TRBD1 matches 10 bases. The CDR3 consists of 15 residues. Germline loops: CDR1 KGHSH, CDR2 LQKENI. V lost 4 bases, J lost 9 bases, and 9 bases stayed unmatched.